These T cell receptor beta chains were read from a single sample in a study of shared clonotypes between healthy human individuals. Profiling relied on immunoSEQ multiplex PCR, and the TCRdb table lists in-frame clones only, not all of them. The sample shows around 1.4 million clones, around 98.5% of them seen only once. What was sequenced was naive CD4+ T cells sorted from blood. The receptors were sampled from a man younger than 40 in good health. CDR3s leave out the opening cysteine and the closing phenylalanine or tryptophan. Fields, in order: D gene, V gene, J gene, CDR3 protein. D genes are given only for firm matches.

TRBD2	TRBV5-1	TRBJ2-7	ASSLGGSKVEY
-	TRBV10-3	TRBJ1-4	AISEGRGAEEKLF
-	TRBV6-6	TRBJ2-7	ASSYRVYEQY
-	TRBV21-1	TRBJ2-3	ASSVKGGEPSTDTQY
-	TRBV5-1	TRBJ2-5	ASSQSAGAETQY
-	TRBV28	TRBJ2-7	ASSSSPPYEQY
-	TRBV18	TRBJ1-4	ASSPNRDGEKLF
-	TRBV30	TRBJ1-2	AWSVSDSGGYT
TRBD1	TRBV19	TRBJ1-1	ASSTPGQGGTEAF
-	TRBV11-2	TRBJ2-5	ASGFSGYQETQY
-	TRBV30	TRBJ2-7	AWSPPPGAFWQY
-	TRBV4-1	TRBJ2-1	ASSSTRSGSSYNEQF
-	TRBV9	TRBJ2-3	ASSVVGSGSTDTQY
TRBD2	TRBV11-2	TRBJ2-4	ASSPLAGVGNIQY
-	TRBV18	TRBJ2-7	ASSPYRVGYEQY
-	TRBV6-1	TRBJ1-5	ASSERGHDQPQH
TRBD2	TRBV15	TRBJ2-1	ATSRDPGLDINNEQF
-	TRBV5-1	TRBJ2-1	ASSLAGQGSYNEQF
-	TRBV25-1	TRBJ1-2	ASSTANYGYT
-	TRBV5-1	TRBJ2-1	ASSLGGPPSSYNEQF
TRBD1	TRBV30	TRBJ1-5	AWSVAGQGRGPNQPQH
-	TRBV5-1	TRBJ2-3	ASDTGNPTDTQY
-	TRBV15	TRBJ2-2	ATSRDLADRAPGELF
-	TRBV5-1	TRBJ2-7	ASSLVPTGEQY
-	TRBV6-1	TRBJ2-1	ASSAETGTYANEQF
-	TRBV6-5	TRBJ1-4	ATRLDTVNEKLF
-	TRBV5-8	TRBJ2-2	ASSLSVAELF
-	TRBV9	TRBJ2-3	ASSVDRTDTQY